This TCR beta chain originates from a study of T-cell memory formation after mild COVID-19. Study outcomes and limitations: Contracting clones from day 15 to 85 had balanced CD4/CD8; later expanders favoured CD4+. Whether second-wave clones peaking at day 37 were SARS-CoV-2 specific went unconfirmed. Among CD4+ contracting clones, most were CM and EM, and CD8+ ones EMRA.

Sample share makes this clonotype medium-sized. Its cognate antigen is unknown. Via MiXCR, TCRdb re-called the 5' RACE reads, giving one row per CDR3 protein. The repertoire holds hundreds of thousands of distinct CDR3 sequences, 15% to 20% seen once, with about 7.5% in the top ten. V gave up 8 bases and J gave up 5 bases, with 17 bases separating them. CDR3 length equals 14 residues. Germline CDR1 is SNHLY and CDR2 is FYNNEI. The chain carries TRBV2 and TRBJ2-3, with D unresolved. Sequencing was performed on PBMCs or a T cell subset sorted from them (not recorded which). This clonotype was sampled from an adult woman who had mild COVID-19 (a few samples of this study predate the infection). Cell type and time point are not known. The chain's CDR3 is CASLRTPSGDTQYF. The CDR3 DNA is TGTGCCAGCCTCCGAACACCCTCCGGAGATACGCAGTATTTT.